One and the same sample provided the 16 T cell receptor beta chains below, sequenced in a study of cytomegalovirus exposure and HLA in healthy donors (dated by TCRdb to 2016 to 2017). The library was prepared using the immunoSEQ multiplex PCR assay. Not all clones reach the TCRdb copy of this immuneACCESS table, which keeps in-frame sequences only. Checked studies attribute under half of the gap to unresolved V genes and leave the rest unexplained. Across this sample there are 95,000 to 150,000 clones, with about 96% seen only once. The ten largest clonotypes hold about 1.8% of the sample. Sequencing input: PBMCs. Every receptor here comes from a young man in good health and CMV-seronegative.

The V call is TRBV4-3, the J call TRBJ1-1; 7 nucleotides align to TRBD1. The junction had 7 bases not matched to a gene; V was cut back by 0 bases and J by 3 bases. The CDR3 is 16 residues long. Germline loops: CDR1 LGHNA, CDR2 YSLEER. The chain's CDR3 is CASSQDGNRGDTEAFF. CDR3 sequence (DNA): TGCGCCAGCAGCCAAGATGGCAACAGGGGAGACACTGAAGCTTTCTTT.

This clone has just one count. The chain combines TRBV28 with TRBJ2-5; a weak D match, TRBD1 (5 bases). The germline V and J ends were trimmed by 2 bases and 1 base, with 11 bases remaining between them. CDR1 is MDHEN and CDR2 is SYDVKM in the germline V gene. The CDR3 is 15 amino acids. CDR3 sequence: CASSLIDSSQETQYF. The CDR3 nucleotides read TGTGCCAGCAGTTTAATAGACAGCTCCCAAGAGACCCAGTACTTC.

This sequence joins TRBV7-9 and TRBJ2-5, with D maybe TRBD2 (5 bases). Germline values: CDR1 SEHNR, CDR2 FQNEAQ (reference sequence). Trimming shortened V by 6 bases and J by 5 bases, and 16 bases separated the two germline ends. The CDR3 spans 14 residues. The CDR3 loop reads CASSLDPSTETQYF. CDR3 in DNA: TGTGCCAGCAGTTTGGACCCTAGCACTGAGACCCAGTACTTC.

The J gene is TRBJ2-7, the V gene TRBV14; D unresolved. CDR3 size: 13 residues. In germline, CDR1 is SGHDN, CDR2 FVKESK. The V end was cut by 2 bases, the J end by 6 bases, with 11 bases between. The CDR3 DNA follows: TGTGCCAGCAGCCAACAACTTCCGGGCGAGCAGTACTTC. As protein: CASSQQLPGEQYF.

The genes are TRBV7-3 and TRBJ2-1, with 11 nucleotides matching TRBD2. Per germline, CDR1 SGHTA and CDR2 FQGTGA. With 2 bases clipped from V and 4 bases from J, the junction kept 7 bases outside the gene matches. The CDR3 is made up of 17 amino acids. The CDR3 region is CASSLGPGLAGYNEQFF. As DNA, the CDR3 is TGTGCCAGCAGCTTAGGCCCTGGACTAGCGGGTTACAATGAGCAGTTCTTC.

The V call is TRBV6-6, the J call TRBJ2-3, with 15 positions matching TRBD2. This CDR3 comprises 16 residues. Trimming took 11 bases from V and 1 from J; bases not matched to a gene: 7. Germline V lookup: CDR1 MNHNY, CDR2 SVGAGI (reference sequence). As DNA, the CDR3 is TGTGCCGGCGGACTAGCGGGAGGGCAGGGCACAGATACGCAGTATTTT. It is translated as CAGGLAGGQGTDTQYF.

The chain's CDR3 is CSVARTGGPSYNEQFF. The CDR3 region has the DNA TGCAGCGTCGCACGAACGGGAGGTCCCTCCTACAATGAGCAGTTCTTC. This sequence joins TRBV29-1 and TRBJ2-1; 7 positions agree with TRBD2. V shed 6 bases, J shed 0 bases, and the junction held 11 bases outside the gene matches. The CDR3 spans 16 residues. CDR1 is SQVTM and CDR2 is ANQGSEA in the germline V gene.

The chain joins TRBV6-1 to TRBJ2-7; 7 nucleotides align to TRBD1. Germline trimming cut 6 bases from V and 3 bases from J; bases unmatched to any gene: 8. In germline, CDR1 is MNHNS, CDR2 SASEGT. This CDR3 comprises 14 residues. The CDR3 protein is CASRGAGGYYEQYF. The CDR3, as DNA: TGTGCCAGCAGGGGGGCAGGGGGTTACTACGAGCAGTACTTC.

The chain employs TRBV4-2 and TRBJ2-4; D may be TRBD2 (5 bases). Germline CDR1 is LGHNA and CDR2 is YNFKEQ. Trimming cost V 5 bases and J 0 bases, with 11 bases left between them. The CDR3 covers 15 residues. The CDR3 bases are TGTGCCAGCAGCGTCGGGGATCTAGCCAAAAACATTCAGTACTTC. Translating gives CASSVGDLAKNIQYF.

CDR3 nucleotide sequence: TGTGCCAGCTCACCAAACAGACGCGGGAGCCACACAGATACGCAGTATTTT. As protein: CASSPNRRGSHTDTQYF. The rearrangement links TRBV18 to TRBJ2-3, with 7 bases identical to TRBD2. Trimming took 2 bases from V and 2 from J; bases not matched to a gene: 10. The CDR3 consists of 17 residues. Germline V gene data show CDR1 as KGHSH and CDR2 as LQKENI.

The rearrangement uses TRBV5-1 and TRBJ1-1; D might be TRBD1 (5 bases). The V end was cut by 5 bases, the J end by 0 bases, with 11 bases between. CDR3 size: 14 residues. Germline loops: CDR1 SGHRS, CDR2 YFSETQ. The CDR3 coding sequence is TGCGCCAGCAGTAATGCGGGGCTGAACACTGAAGCTTTCTTT. It codes for CASSNAGLNTEAFF.

This chain joins TRBV4-1 and TRBJ2-1; D is possibly TRBD2 (5 bases). Between the trimmed V and J ends, which lost 0 bases and 6 bases, there was a span of 15 bases. The length of the CDR3 is 16 residues. Per germline, CDR1 MGHRA and CDR2 YSYEKL. For the CDR3, the DNA is TGCGCCAGCAGCCAAGAAGGTTTGCGGCGGGTCAATGAGCAGTTCTTC. Its translation: CASSQEGLRRVNEQFF.

The chain carries TRBV7-3 and TRBJ2-5; 7 bases map to TRBD1. The J call may not be correct, given that the DNA end is closer to TRBJ2-7. The CDR3 loop spans 14 amino acids. Germline V gene lookup returns CDR1 SGHTA and CDR2 FQGTGA. The CDR3 is CASSLSAGTAEQYF. The CDR3 DNA reads as TGTGCCAGCAGCTTATCTGCCGGGACAGCCGAGCAGTACTTC.

CDR3 in DNA: TGTGCCAGCAGTTACCTAGCGGGAGGGCCCTCAGATACGCAGTATTTT. Its protein product is CASSYLAGGPSDTQYF. The chain employs TRBV6-6 and TRBJ2-3; TRBD2 matches 12 bases. From germline, CDR1 is MNHNY and CDR2 SVGAGI (reference sequence). Trimming took 2 bases from V and 4 from J; bases not matched to a gene: 4. The CDR3 totals 16 residues.

This rearrangement joins TRBV7-9 to TRBJ1-2, with D tentatively TRBD1 (5 bases). The V gene's germline CDR1 is SEHNR and CDR2 FQNEAQ (reference sequence). The CDR3 contains 16 residues. The V gene lost 5 bases and the J gene lost 2 bases, with 18 bases spanning the gap. The CDR3 loop is CASSEPSQTANYGYTF. The CDR3 DNA reads as TGTGCCAGCAGCGAGCCGTCCCAGACAGCGAACTATGGCTACACCTTC.

The CDR3 region has the DNA TGTGCCAGCAGAACTTCGGCAGGGGGCGGTGGCTACACCTTC. Translated: CASRTSAGGGGYTF. The rearrangement links TRBV28 to TRBJ1-2; the match to TRBD1 covers 8 bases. V lost 6 bases and J lost 7; bases outside the gene matches: 10. CDR1 is MDHEN, CDR2 SYDVKM, per germline. CDR3 length: 14 amino acids.